What follows are 4 T cell receptor beta chains derived from one specimen sequenced in a study of blood T cells in healthy people across ages. Sample-barcoded 5' priming and a J-beta primer mix drove a second PCR of roughly 6 to 12 cycles. TCRdb ran MiXCR on the 5' RACE reads and lists one entry per CDR3 protein. The sample has roughly 800,000 distinct CDR3 sequences, roughly 50% seen once. Sample: blood. These receptors were collected from a man under 40 in good health.

This clonotype appeared a few times. The CDR3 loop is CASSQDHKASRSEQYF. In nucleotides, the CDR3 is TGCGCCAGCAGCCAAGATCATAAGGCTAGCAGAAGCGAGCAGTACTTC. This chain joins TRBV4-3 and TRBJ2-5, with D tentatively TRBD2 (5 bases). The J call is in doubt because the DNA end fits TRBJ2-7 better. This CDR3 region has 16 residues. Germline CDR1 is LGHNA and CDR2 is YSLEER.

The V gene is TRBV7-2, the J gene TRBJ2-7, with D perhaps matching TRBD1 (6 bases). The V gene lost 5 bases and the J gene lost 2 bases, with 16 bases spanning the gap. This CDR3 has 15 residues. Germline values: CDR1 SGHTA, CDR2 FQGNSA. The CDR3 DNA sequence: TGTGCCAGCAGCGTACCCAACCAGGGGACCTACGAGCAGTACTTC. Its translation is CASSVPNQGTYEQYF.

The gene calls are TRBV10-3 and TRBJ1-4; 7 bases match TRBD1. The CDR3 sequence is 14 residues long. Germline lookup yields CDR1 ENHRY and CDR2 SYGVKD. After removal of 11 bases from V and 5 bases from J, the junction contained 11 bases not matched to a gene. For the CDR3, the DNA is TGTGCCTCCAAAAGCCCAGGGGGAAATGAAAAACTGTTTTTT. Its translation is CASKSPGGNEKLFF.

This clonotype was seen once. V and J are TRBV27 and TRBJ2-3, with 9 nucleotides matching TRBD2. Germline-derived CDR1 and CDR2 are MNHEY and SMNVEV (reference sequence). Germline trimming cut 3 bases from V and 2 bases from J; bases unmatched to any gene: 12. The CDR3 is 18 residues long. The CDR3 DNA is TGTGCCAGCAGTTTTGGTCCCCCCAAGCGGGGGGACACAGATACGCAGTATTTT. Its translation: CASSFGPPKRGDTDTQYF.